This paragraph reports one T cell receptor (beta chain). This clone's antigen is unknown. Base qualities are not recorded, but no much larger clone differs from it by a single base. The sample belongs to a study of T cell clones after liver transplantation (dated by TCRdb to the late 2010s). For context, the study as a whole: ITN030ST, the source of the samples, was a randomized trial that attempted immunosuppression withdrawal within 2 years of liver transplantation. The studied cohort comprised 8 liver transplant recipients, 3 classified as tolerant and 5 as non-tolerant. Third party-reactive TCRbeta sequences were also identified from pre-transplant MLRs to serve as an antigen-independent comparator for donor-reactive sequences. Blood samples were collected pre-transplant, then pre-randomization ahead of withdrawal, and finally post-randomization once withdrawal had either been completed or failed. Subjects received no induction therapy and standard immunosuppression until randomization at 12-24 months post-transplant. To count as tolerant, a recipient had to stay completely off immunosuppression for at least one year without liver enzymes climbing beyond twice the upper limit of normal. Three of the eight recipients were HCV-positive; the others were transplanted for non-autoimmune, non-viral indications. Donor-reactive T cell clones were identified by TCRbeta sequencing following a pre-transplant mixed lymphocyte reaction and were subsequently tracked in post-transplant blood. The investigation overall reported the following: The decline in donor-reactive sequences exceeded the decline in third party-reactive sequences, suggesting partial antigen-specific deletion that was unrelated to withdrawal success. Since no allograft tissue specimens were available, donor-reactive T cells may have migrated into the graft instead of being deleted. A significant post-transplant decrease in circulating donor-reactive CD4 TCRbeta sequences was observed in 5 of 8 subjects, irrespective of tolerance or HCV status. Conclusions were preliminary, limited by small, heterogeneous patient numbers and non-standardized post-transplant time points. Once repertoire turnover was taken into account, donor-reactive detection showed a significant reduction for CD4 in 7 of 8 subjects and for CD8 in 8 of 8. In two subjects, low numbers of available donor cells limited the measurable donor-reactive repertoire.

Using immunoSEQ, frozen genomic DNA was subjected to high-throughput TCRbeta CDR3 sequencing, a process that included PCR amplification, mapping, bias correction and internal controls. The authors' analysis ran thus. Only productive rearrangements were retained, with each unique TCRbeta sequence defined by its CDR3 nucleotide sequence together with its V and J gene. Donor-reactive sequences required at least 5-fold expansion in CFSE-low cells versus unstimulated pre-transplant cells and at least 0.01% frequency. Minimum frequency thresholds were set for each subject based on the unstimulated sample with the lowest template count, ensuring at least 90% detection power. Jensen-Shannon divergence between the top 1000 TCRbeta sequences post-transplant and pre-transplant was used to measure repertoire turnover. Two-sided Fisher's exact tests were used to test for changes in how often donor-reactive sequences were detected. TCRdb obtained this table from immuneACCESS and retained in-frame rearrangements with V and J assigned. These tables miss some clones; where compared with another copy, unresolved V genes account for less than half of the shortfall, and the remainder is unexplained. That table gives V, J and clone size, and the DNA gave D and trimming. The sample includes some 110,000 clones, with 80% to 85% observed a single time. 0.8% to 1% of the sample is in the top ten clones.

The germline V gene gives CDR1 as SGHDN and CDR2 as FVKESK. Trimming takes 1 base from V and 1 base from J, and the germline ends sit 4 bases apart. Counted from cysteine to phenylalanine, this CDR3 has 13 amino acids. CDR3 DNA is the only sequence kept; it has 39 bases, read in frame from the first base. The sample's time point, from its label and the paper: pre-transplant. Unstimulated PBMCs, after thawing, were stained for CD3, CD4 and CD8 and then FACS-sorted into CD3+CD4+ and CD3+CD8+ populations. All 8 studied subjects were randomized to withdrawal of immunosuppression. The Qiagen DNeasy Blood and Tissue Kit was used to isolate genomic DNA.

This TCR derives from a human donor who received a liver transplant. Recombination joined TRBV14 with TRBJ1-1, with the D gene uncertain. This material consisted of CD4+ T cells from blood, taken before liver transplant. The DNA sequence is as follows: TGTGCCAGCAGCCAAGTCAGGAACACTGAAGCTTTCTTT. This gives the protein CASSQVRNTEAFF. This CDR3, with the reference TRBV14 and TRBJ1-1 proteins standing in past its ends, gives the full variable domain EAGVTQFPSHSVIEKGQTVTLRCDPISGHDNLYWYRRVMGKEIKFLLHFVKESKQDESGMPNNRFLAERTGGTYSTLKVQPAELEDSGVYFCASSQVRNTEAFFGQGTRLTVV.